One and the same sample provided the 26 T cell receptor beta chains below, sequenced in a study of CD8 T cells in ankylosing spondylitis. TCRdb re-derived calls from the 5' RACE reads in MiXCR, one entry per CDR3 protein. The sample carries about 180,000 distinct CDR3 sequences, roughly 10% recorded once. Sequencing input: blood, either unsorted or a sorted T cell fraction (not recorded which). The origin of the receptors is a female donor with ankylosing spondylitis or in good health (not recorded which).

J is TRBJ2-1 and V is TRBV4-3; 8 positions agree with TRBD2. Losses at the gene ends were 1 base for V and 2 bases for J; bases not matched to a gene: 7. Germline V gene lookup returns CDR1 LGHNA and CDR2 YSLEER. The CDR3 totals 17 residues. CDR3 nucleotides: TGCGCCAGCAGCCAAGGGCCAGCGGGAGAGACCTACAATGAGCAGTTCTTC. Amino acid sequence: CASSQGPAGETYNEQFF.

The chain has TRBV10-2 and TRBJ2-3, with D possibly matching TRBD2 (5 bases). CDR3 length: 15 amino acids. Germline loops: CDR1 WSHSY, CDR2 SAAADI. V lost 8 bases to trimming and J lost 4 bases, with 19 bases between them. CDR3 nucleotide sequence: TGCGCCAGCTCTTTGGCGGGTAGAGGCGCAGATACGCAGTATTTT. Its translation: CASSLAGRGADTQYF.

Here the CDR3 reads CASSMGANTGELFF. Written as DNA, the CDR3 is TGTGCCAGCAGTATGGGAGCAAACACCGGGGAGCTGTTTTTT. The rearrangement links TRBV27 to TRBJ2-2; D is possibly TRBD2 (5 bases). Trimming took 5 bases from V and 2 from J, leaving 9 bases between them. In germline, CDR1 is MNHEY, CDR2 SMNVEV (reference sequence). The CDR3 has 14 residues.

There are a few counts of this clonotype. The rearrangement uses TRBV20-1 and TRBJ2-7; 9 bases line up with TRBD2. J was trimmed by 5 bases and V by 2 bases; bases with no gene match: 7. This CDR3 comprises 14 residues. Germline values: CDR1 DFQATT, CDR2 SNEGSKA (reference sequence). For the CDR3, the DNA is TGCAGTGCTAGACCGGGACTAGCCTTAAACGAGCAGTACTTC. Translating gives CSARPGLALNEQYF.

In this sample, this clonotype turned up a few times. The chain combines TRBV6-2 or TRBV6-3 with TRBJ2-3; D uncertain. The CDR3 is 15 amino acids. Germline values: CDR1 MNHEY, CDR2 SVGEGT. Trimming took 2 bases from V and 2 from J, leaving 11 bases between them. The CDR3 loop reads CASSYGVSVTDTQYF. CDR3 DNA: TGTGCCAGCAGTTACGGGGTATCGGTCACAGATACGCAGTATTTT.

This chain links TRBV28 with TRBJ1-3; unclear D gene. This CDR3 is built from 11 residues. V dropped 6 bases and J dropped 6 bases, with 6 bases sitting between them. Germline V gene data show CDR1 as MDHEN and CDR2 as SYDVKM. CDR3 in amino acids: CASRTENTIYF. The CDR3 DNA sequence: TGTGCCAGCAGGACGGAAAACACCATATATTTT.

The V and J genes are TRBV6-5 and TRBJ2-1, with D possibly matching TRBD1 (5 bases). Germline values: CDR1 MNHEY, CDR2 SVGAGI. The V end lost 2 bases, the J end lost 8 bases, and 19 bases lay between the germline ends. This CDR3 spans 16 amino acids. The CDR3 protein is CASSYRLQVGFDEQFF. The CDR3 DNA follows: TGTGCCAGCAGTTACAGGTTACAGGTTGGGTTCGATGAGCAGTTCTTC.

This clonotype was detected only a few times. The chain uses TRBV7-6 and TRBJ2-1; 12 bases map to TRBD2. J was trimmed by 6 bases and V by 1 base; bases with no gene match: 4. The V gene's germline CDR1 is SGHVS and CDR2 FNYEAQ. The CDR3 is 16 residues long. The CDR3 protein is CASSLGGLAGSNEQFF. CDR3 DNA sequence: TGTGCCAGCAGCTTAGGCGGACTAGCGGGATCCAATGAGCAGTTCTTC.

The chain carries TRBV9 and TRBJ2-1; 13 nucleotides align to TRBD2. The trim removed 4 bases at V and 0 bases at J, leaving 13 bases unmatched. CDR1 is SGDLS and CDR2 is YYNGEE in the germline V gene. The CDR3 runs to 20 residues. The DNA of the CDR3 is TGTGCCAGCAGCCCCCGCCCAACTAGCGGGAGGGCCATCTCCTACAATGAGCAGTTCTTC. This codes for CASSPRPTSGRAISYNEQFF. Using reference TRBV9 and TRBJ2-1 for the parts outside the CDR3, the full variable domain is DSGVTQTPKHLITATGQRVTLRCSPRSGDLSVYWYQQSLDQGLQFLIQYYNGEERAKGNILERFSAQQFPDLHSELNLSSLELGDSALYFCASSPRPTSGRAISYNEQFFGPGTRLTVL.

V usage is TRBV5-1 and J usage is TRBJ2-3; D possibly corresponds to TRBD1 (5 bases). The CDR3 sequence is 12 residues long. Per the germline V gene, CDR1 is SGHRS and CDR2 is YFSETQ. Trimming pared 4 bases from V and 10 bases from J, leaving 13 bases between. CDR3 nucleotide sequence: TGCGCCAGCAGCCCCTCGGCAGGGCCGCAGTATTTT. Amino acid sequence: CASSPSAGPQYF.

The chain combines TRBV30 with TRBJ2-7; unclear D gene. This CDR3 region has 13 residues. Germline V gene lookup returns CDR1 GTSNPN and CDR2 SVGIG (reference sequence). Trimming removed 1 base at V and 0 bases at J, with 7 bases between. CDR3 DNA: TGTGCCTGGAGTGGGGTTATCTCCTACGAGCAGTACTTC. Encoded protein: CAWSGVISYEQYF.

The chain combines TRBV27 with TRBJ2-5; 10 bases agree with TRBD2. CDR3 length: 15 amino acids. Germline CDR1 and CDR2: MNHEY and SMNVEV (reference sequence). V lost 5 bases and J lost 4; bases outside the gene matches: 7. The CDR3 here is CASSTLAGAGETQYF. The CDR3 bases are TGTGCCAGCAGTACTCTAGCGGGAGCGGGAGAGACCCAGTACTTC.

The V and J genes are TRBV20-1 and TRBJ1-1; tentatively, D is TRBD1 (6 bases). Germline CDR1 DFQATT, CDR2 SNEGSKA (reference sequence). This CDR3 contains 10 residues. The V gene lost 7 bases and the J gene lost 6 bases, with 9 bases spanning the gap. The CDR3 nucleotides read TGCAGTGGGGGGGGCGCTGAAGCTTTCTTT. Amino acid sequence: CSGGGAEAFF.

This rearrangement joins TRBV7-9 to TRBJ2-7, with D possibly being TRBD1 (5 bases). The CDR3 loop spans 13 amino acids. In germline, CDR1 is SEHNR, CDR2 FQNEAQ (reference sequence). Trimming left V 0 bases short and J 4 bases short, with 7 bases between. The CDR3 loop reads CASSLAHRYEQYF. The CDR3, as DNA: TGTGCCAGCAGCTTAGCCCACAGGTACGAGCAGTACTTC.

About this clonotype itself: A much larger clone lies a single base off, so this may be a read error. Given the absence of the conserved phenylalanine or tryptophan at the CDR3 end, a read error is likely. The chain uses TRBV11-2 and TRBJ2-3, with 8 nucleotides matching TRBD2. The CDR3 is made up of 18 amino acids. Trimming cost V 1 base and J 2 bases; bases outside gene matches: 11. Germline assignment: CDR1 SGHAT and CDR2 FQNNGV. The CDR3 coding sequence is TGTGCCAGCAGCTTAGGACCTTCTAGCGGGCCCATCACAGATACGCAGTATTTG. The encoded protein is CASSLGPSSGPITDTQYL.

This clonotype was picked up a small number of times. J is TRBJ2-1 and V is TRBV7-3; 10 nucleotides line up with TRBD2. The CDR3 contains 13 residues. The junction had 4 bases not matched to a gene; V was cut back by 4 bases and J by 10 bases. From germline, CDR1 is SGHTA and CDR2 FQGTGA. The CDR3 region is CASSWTSGGEQFF. Here the CDR3 DNA reads TGTGCCAGCAGCTGGACTAGCGGAGGGGAGCAGTTCTTC.

This clonotype was detected a few times. The chain is built from TRBV10-2 and TRBJ1-1; 7 bases align to TRBD1. The CDR3 spans 14 residues. Germline V CDR1 and CDR2: WSHSY, SAAADI. V lost 2 bases and J lost 5; bases outside the gene matches: 5. The CDR3 reads CASSETGAGTEAFF. The CDR3, as DNA: TGCGCCAGCAGTGAGACAGGGGCAGGGACTGAAGCTTTCTTT.

This chain uses TRBV28 with TRBJ2-5; the match to TRBD1 covers 8 bases. V was pared by 6 bases and J by 4 bases, with 10 bases of the junction left unmatched. Germline V lookup: CDR1 MDHEN, CDR2 SYDVKM. The CDR3 totals 15 residues. The CDR3 DNA sequence: TGTGCCAGCAGAGCCTATAAGACAGGGGCAGAGACCCAGTACTTC. This gives the protein CASRAYKTGAETQYF.

This clonotype occurred a few times. The rearrangement joins TRBV7-2 to TRBJ2-7, with no clear D. Germline loops: CDR1 SGHTA, CDR2 FQGNSA. There are 16 residues in the CDR3. V lost 0 bases, J lost 1 base, and 13 bases lay in between. The CDR3 sequence: CASSLASELPSYEQYF. In DNA form, the CDR3 reads TGTGCCAGCAGCTTAGCGTCGGAGCTACCATCCTACGAGCAGTACTTC.

V gene TRBV7-9 combines with J gene TRBJ1-6; TRBD1 agrees at 8 bases. Germline assignment: CDR1 SEHNR and CDR2 FQNEAQ (reference sequence). The CDR3 length is 10 residues. The V gene end was trimmed by 11 bases and the J gene end by 11 bases; junction bases not matched to a gene: 2. The CDR3 nucleotides are TGTGCCCAGGGGGCGACACCCCTCCACTTT. It is translated as CAQGATPLHF.

This chain uses TRBV28 with TRBJ2-1, with 8 bases aligning to TRBD2. Germline CDR1 is MDHEN and CDR2 is SYDVKM. The CDR3 covers 15 residues. Losses at the gene ends were 6 bases for V and 5 bases for J; bases not matched to a gene: 9. CDR3 in amino acids: CASSLPGLGHNEQFF. CDR3 in DNA: TGTGCCAGCAGCCTACCGGGACTAGGTCACAATGAGCAGTTCTTC.

This clonotype was observed many times. This sequence joins TRBV24-1 and TRBJ1-1; 7 nucleotides match TRBD1. The CDR3 sequence is 14 residues long. V trimming: 8 bases; J trimming: 5 bases; junction bases outside the gene matches: 10. Germline loops: CDR1 KGHDR, CDR2 SFDVKD. This CDR3 is CATKGSGGSTEAFF. The CDR3 DNA reads TGTGCCACCAAGGGGTCAGGGGGATCGACTGAAGCTTTCTTT.

The rearrangement joins TRBV7-8 to TRBJ2-1, with 8 bases matching TRBD2. The CDR3 is made up of 16 amino acids. Germline V lookup: CDR1 SGHVS, CDR2 FQNEAQ. Losses at the gene ends were 4 bases for V and 9 bases for J; bases not matched to a gene: 14. CDR3 sequence (DNA): TGTGCCAGCAGCTACGGGATGGCGGGAGGCGGCGGTGAGCAGTTCTTC. Residues: CASSYGMAGGGGEQFF.

The chain joins TRBV2 to TRBJ2-7; D uncertain. Trimming stripped 7 bases from V and 4 bases from J, with 8 bases between. There are 11 residues in the CDR3. Germline CDR1 SNHLY, CDR2 FYNNEI. This CDR3 reads CASTTRYEQYF. The CDR3 DNA is TGTGCCAGCACAACCCGTTACGAGCAGTACTTC.

This clonotype appeared many times. The chain links TRBV7-8 to TRBJ2-1, with TRBD1 identical over 10 bases. Trimming cost V 2 bases and J 6 bases; bases outside gene matches: 7. This CDR3 has 16 amino acids. Germline lookup yields CDR1 SGHVS and CDR2 FQNEAQ. Here the CDR3 DNA reads TGTGCCAGCAGCTTAATTGGGACAGGGGTTTCCAATGAGCAGTTCTTC. Amino acids: CASSLIGTGVSNEQFF. The entire variable domain, with the rest obtained from reference TRBV7-8 and TRBJ2-1, is as follows: GAGVSQSPRYKVAKRGQDVALRCDPISGHVSLFWYQQALGQGPEFLTYFQNEAQLDKSGLPSDRFFAERPEGSVSTLKIQRTQQEDSAVYLCASSLIGTGVSNEQFFGPGTRLTVL.

This clonotype was counted between two and nine times. V is TRBV20-1 and J is TRBJ1-2, with unresolved D. The CDR3 totals 11 residues. Germline values: CDR1 DFQATT, CDR2 SNEGSKA (reference sequence). The CDR3 bases are TGCAGCTACCGGGGTAATCGTGGCTACACCTTC. Its translation is CSYRGNRGYTF.